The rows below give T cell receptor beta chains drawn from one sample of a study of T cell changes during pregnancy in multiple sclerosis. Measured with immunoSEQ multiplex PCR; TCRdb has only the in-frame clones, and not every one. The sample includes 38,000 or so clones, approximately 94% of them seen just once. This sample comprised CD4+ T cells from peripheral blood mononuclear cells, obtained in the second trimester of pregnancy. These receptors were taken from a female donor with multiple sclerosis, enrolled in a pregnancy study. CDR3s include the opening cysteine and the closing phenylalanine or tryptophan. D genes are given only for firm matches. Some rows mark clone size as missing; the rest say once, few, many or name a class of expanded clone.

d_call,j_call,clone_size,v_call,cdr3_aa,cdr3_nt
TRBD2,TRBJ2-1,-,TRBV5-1,CASGSTSGSYNEQFF,TGCGCCAGCGGCTCAACTAGCGGGAGTTACAATGAGCAGTTCTTC
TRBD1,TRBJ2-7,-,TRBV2,CASRRPGGGYEQYF,TGTGCCAGCAGGCGCCCAGGGGGCGGGTACGAGCAGTACTTC
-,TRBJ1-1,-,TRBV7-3,CASSLLIRGGQLNTEAFF,TGTGCCAGCAGCTTACTCATCCGGGGGGGACAACTGAACACTGAAGCTTTCTTT
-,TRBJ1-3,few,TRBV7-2,CASSLTGGRPRDF,TGTGCCAGCAGTCTTACGGGGGGCAGACCGAGGGATTTT
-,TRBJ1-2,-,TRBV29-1,CSVDGAVLDYGYTF,TGCAGCGTTGATGGGGCAGTACTGGACTATGGCTACACCTTC
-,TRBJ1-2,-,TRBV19,CASSFLQARPRESYGYTF,TGTGCCAGTAGTTTCTTACAAGCTCGGCCTCGGGAGTCTTATGGCTACACCTTC
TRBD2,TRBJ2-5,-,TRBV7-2,CASSLQPGGGGRRETQYF,TGTGCCAGCAGCTTACAACCGGGGGGGGGAGGCAGGCGGGAGACCCAGTACTTC
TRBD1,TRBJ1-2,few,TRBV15,CATSADRGLRGRGYTF,TGTGCCACCAGCGCAGACAGGGGGTTACGAGGACGCGGCTACACCTTC
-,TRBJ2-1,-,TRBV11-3,CASSLGGSDEQFF,TGTGCCAGCAGCTTAGGAGGCTCGGATGAGCAGTTCTTC
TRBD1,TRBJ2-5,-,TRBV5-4,CASSTADRGLETQYF,TGTGCCAGCAGCACGGCCGACAGGGGGCTCGAGACCCAGTACTTC
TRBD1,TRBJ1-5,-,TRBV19,CASSIGGQGASSSQPQHF,TGTGCCAGTAGTATAGGGGGACAGGGGGCGTCTTCCTCTCAGCCCCAGCATTTT
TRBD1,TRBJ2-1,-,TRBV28,CASSSLFRDSSRWSYNEQFF,TGTGCCAGCAGCTCCCTATTCCGGGACAGTTCCCGTTGGTCCTACAATGAGCAGTTCTTC
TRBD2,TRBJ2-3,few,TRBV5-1,CASSRTGGQDTQYF,TGCGCCAGCAGCCGGACGGGGGGGCAAGATACGCAGTATTTT
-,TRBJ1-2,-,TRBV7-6,CASSLLSGYGYTF,TGTGCCAGCAGCTTATTATCCGGCTATGGCTACACCTTC
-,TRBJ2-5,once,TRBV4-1,CASSLNPGETQYF,TGCGCCAGCAGCCTTAACCCCGGGGAGACCCAGTACTTC
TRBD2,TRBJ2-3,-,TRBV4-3,CASSQDLAGGHATDTQYF,TGCGCCAGCAGCCAAGACCTAGCGGGGGGGCATGCGACAGATACGCAGTATTTT
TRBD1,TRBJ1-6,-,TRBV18,CASSRDRGNSPLHF,TGTGCCAGCTCTCGGGACAGGGGGAATTCACCCCTCCACTTT
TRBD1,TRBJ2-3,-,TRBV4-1,CASSLRDRGPDTQYF,TGCGCCAGCAGCCTCCGGGACAGGGGCCCCGATACGCAGTATTTT
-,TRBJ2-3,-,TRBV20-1,CSAWRDTQYF,TGCAGTGCTTGGAGAGATACGCAGTATTTT
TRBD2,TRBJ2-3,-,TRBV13,CASSLAGGTTDTQYF,TGTGCCAGCAGCCTCGCGGGGGGGACCACAGATACGCAGTATTTT
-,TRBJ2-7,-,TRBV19,CASSIGGQFYEQYF,TGTGCCAGTAGTATCGGGGGACAGTTCTACGAGCAGTACTTC
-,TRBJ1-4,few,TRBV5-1,CASRSGLSTNEKLFF,TGCGCCAGCAGGAGCGGGTTGAGCACTAATGAAAAACTGTTTTTT
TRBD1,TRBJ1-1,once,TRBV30,CAWVPGGATLLEAFF,TGTGCCTGGGTACCAGGGGGCGCCACTCTGTTGGAAGCTTTCTTT
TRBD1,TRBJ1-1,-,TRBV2,CASTLGLQGTEAFF,TGTGCCAGCACCCTAGGGCTACAGGGGACTGAAGCTTTCTTT
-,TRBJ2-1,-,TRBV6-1,CASNRGSYNEQFF,TGTGCCAGCAATAGAGGGAGTTACAATGAGCAGTTCTTC
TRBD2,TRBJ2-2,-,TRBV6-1,CASSEVKWGGISNTGELFF,TGTGCCAGCAGTGAAGTTAAGTGGGGGGGAATTTCGAACACCGGGGAGCTGTTTTTT
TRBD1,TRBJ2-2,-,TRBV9,CASQTGTVDTGELFF,TGTGCCAGCCAGACCGGGACAGTTGACACCGGGGAGCTGTTTTTT
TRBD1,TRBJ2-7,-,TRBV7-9,CASSTNRGPSSYEQYF,TGTGCCAGCAGCACGAACAGGGGGCCCTCTTCCTACGAGCAGTACTTC
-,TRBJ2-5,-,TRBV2,CASSYRVVGETQYF,TGTGCCAGCAGCTACAGGGTAGTTGGAGAGACCCAGTACTTC
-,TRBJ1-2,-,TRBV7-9,CASSPDGGNYGYTF,TGTGCCAGCAGCCCAGACGGGGGGAACTATGGCTACACCTTC
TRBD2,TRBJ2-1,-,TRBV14,CASSNWWGTKTIEQFF,TGTGCCAGCAGCAATTGGTGGGGGACTAAGACTATCGAGCAGTTCTTC
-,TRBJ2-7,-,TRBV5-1,CASSFERPTGRYEQYF,TGCGCCAGCAGCTTTGAGCGGCCGACAGGTCGCTACGAGCAGTACTTC
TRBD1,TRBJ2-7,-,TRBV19,CASSPMDRVGYEQYF,TGTGCCAGTAGTCCCATGGACAGGGTAGGGTACGAGCAGTACTTC
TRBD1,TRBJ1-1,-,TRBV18,CASSRTPGQGAGTEAFF,TGTGCCAGCTCACGAACCCCGGGACAGGGGGCAGGTACTGAAGCTTTCTTT
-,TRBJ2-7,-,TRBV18,CASSPSGQNYEQYF,TGTGCCAGCTCACCATCTGGGCAGAACTACGAGCAGTACTTC
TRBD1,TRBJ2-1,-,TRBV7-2,CASSSDRGKSDEQFF,TGTGCCAGCAGCTCGGACAGGGGGAAGTCGGATGAGCAGTTCTTC
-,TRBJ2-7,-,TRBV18,CASSTRTSLYYEQYF,TGTGCCAGCTCAACTCGGACATCCCTATACTACGAGCAGTACTTC
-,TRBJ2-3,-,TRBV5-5,CASSLFGQGTDTQYF,TGTGCCAGCAGCTTGTTTGGGCAGGGCACAGATACGCAGTATTTT
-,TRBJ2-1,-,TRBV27,CASSFWEYDNEQFF,TGTGCCAGCAGTTTCTGGGAGTACGACAATGAGCAGTTCTTC
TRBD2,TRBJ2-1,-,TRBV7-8,CASSLVGLGDNEQFF,TGTGCCAGCAGCTTAGTGGGACTAGGGGACAATGAGCAGTTCTTC
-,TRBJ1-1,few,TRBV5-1,CASSLWGQTNTEAFF,TGCGCCAGCAGCTTGTGGGGCCAGACGAACACTGAAGCTTTCTTT
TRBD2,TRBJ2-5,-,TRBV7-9,CASSPQRGGRWETQYF,TGTGCCAGCAGCCCACAGCGGGGGGGCCGGTGGGAGACCCAGTACTTC
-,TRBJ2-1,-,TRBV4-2,CASSQGRSRSGEQFF,TGTGCCAGCAGCCAAGGCAGAAGTCGCTCGGGTGAGCAGTTCTTC
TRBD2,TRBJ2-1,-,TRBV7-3,CASSLRGGSYNEQFF,TGTGCCAGCAGCTTAAGGGGGGGCTCCTACAATGAGCAGTTCTTC
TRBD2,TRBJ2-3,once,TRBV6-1,CASSESGASTDTQYF,TGTGCCAGCAGTGAAAGCGGGGCTAGCACAGATACGCAGTATTTT
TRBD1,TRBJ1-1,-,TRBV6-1,CAGARGDTEAFF,TGTGCCGGCGCCAGGGGGGACACTGAAGCTTTCTTT
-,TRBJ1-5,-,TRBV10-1,CANWTVFTGNQPQHF,TGCGCCAACTGGACAGTCTTTACCGGCAATCAGCCCCAGCATTTT
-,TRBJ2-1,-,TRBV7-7,CASSLGVNEWNEQFF,TGTGCCAGCAGCTTAGGAGTCAACGAATGGAATGAGCAGTTCTTC
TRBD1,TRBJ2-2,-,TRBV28,CASSLDRDHGELFF,TGTGCCAGCAGTTTAGACAGGGATCACGGGGAGCTGTTTTTT
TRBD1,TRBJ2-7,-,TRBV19,CASSIDHRGDRDNYEQYF,TGTGCCAGTAGTATAGATCACCGGGGGGACAGGGACAACTACGAGCAGTACTTC
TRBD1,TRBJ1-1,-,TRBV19,CASSPTGVWGTEAFF,TGTGCCAGTAGTCCTACAGGGGTTTGGGGCACTGAAGCTTTCTTT
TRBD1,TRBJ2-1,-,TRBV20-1,CSAGETGWQFF,TGCAGTGCTGGCGAGACAGGGTGGCAGTTCTTC
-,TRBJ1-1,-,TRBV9,CASSVAPGGGEAFF,TGTGCCAGCAGCGTAGCCCCGGGGGGAGGTGAAGCTTTCTTT
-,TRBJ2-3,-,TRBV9,CASSIGADLDTQYF,TGTGCCAGCAGCATAGGAGCCGATCTAGATACGCAGTATTTT
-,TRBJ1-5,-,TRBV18,CATAGGLNQPQHF,TGTGCCACTGCGGGCGGACTCAATCAGCCCCAGCATTTT
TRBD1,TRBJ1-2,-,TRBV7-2,CASSLDARGFSGYTF,TGTGCCAGCAGCCTAGACGCCAGGGGGTTCAGTGGCTACACCTTC
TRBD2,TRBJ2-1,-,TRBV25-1,CASSAVAGQYNEQFF,TGTGCCAGCAGTGCGGTAGCGGGACAATACAATGAGCAGTTCTTC
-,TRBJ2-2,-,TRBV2,CASMPSAGELFF,TGTGCCAGCATGCCCTCGGCCGGGGAGCTGTTTTTT
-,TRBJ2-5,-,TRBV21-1,CASSKVTGHQQETQYF,TGTGCCAGCAGCAAAGTGACGGGACACCAACAAGAGACCCAGTACTTC